A single sample is the source of the 29 T cell receptor beta chains below, sequenced in a study of T cells expressing NK-cell markers. From its re-call of the 5' RACE reads, TCRdb lists each CDR3 protein once, without DNA. The specimen's table records 500,000 to 600,000 distinct CDR3 sequences. The specimen sequenced was blood T cells: a sorted CD56 or NKG2C T cell subset, CD4+ or CD8+ T cells, or bulk PBMC T cells (not recorded which). These receptor sequences come from a man aged 18 to 30 in good health.

V is TRBV24-1 and J is TRBJ2-5; TCRdb proposes TRBD2, but this gene call is untestable without DNA. CDR1 is KGHDR, CDR2 SFDVKD, per germline. The CDR3 contains 18 residues. CDR3: CATSDGASGSTRQETQYF.

This sequence joins TRBV5-1 and TRBJ1-4; with no DNA, the TCRdb D assignment of TRBD1 cannot be verified. The CDR3 sequence is 16 residues long. CDR1 and CDR2 (germline): SGHRS, YFSETQ. The CDR3 sequence is CASSPATAPANEKLFF.

V gene TRBV20-1 combines with J gene TRBJ2-7; checking the TCRdb D call of TRBD2 is not possible without DNA. The CDR3 consists of 16 residues. The germline gives CDR1 DFQATT, CDR2 SNEGSKA (reference sequence). CDR3 in amino acids: CSAPARAAGGNYEQYF.

The V call is TRBV5-1, the J call TRBJ1-6. CDR1 SGHRS and CDR2 YFSETQ come from the germline V gene. The CDR3 runs 14 residues. CDR3 sequence: CASSLEGFDSPLHF. The complete variable domain, with remaining parts taken from reference TRBV5-1 and TRBJ1-6, reads KAGVTQTPRYLIKTRGQQVTLSCSPISGHRSVSWYQQTPGQGLQFLFEYFSETQRNKGNFPGRFSGRQFSNSRSEMNVSTLELGDSALYLCASSLEGFDSPLHFGNGTRLTVT.

The chain is built from TRBV7-9 and TRBJ1-2; TCRdb indicates TRBD1, and absent DNA this call remains unverified. The CDR3 length is 13 residues. Germline values: CDR1 SEHNR, CDR2 FQNEAQ (reference sequence). CDR3 residues: CASRLEGDYGYTF.

The chain has TRBV29-1 and TRBJ2-2; TCRdb picks TRBD2, but there is no DNA to check that call. The CDR3 runs to 14 residues. CDR1 and CDR2 (germline): SQVTM, ANQGSEA. The CDR3 is CSVSKGGNTGELFF.

The J gene is TRBJ2-1, the V gene TRBV4-3; TCRdb's D call of TRBD1 is untestable without DNA. Germline V gene sequence: CDR1 LGHNA, CDR2 YSLEER. CDR3 length equals 15 residues. This CDR3 is CASSHVGARNREQFF.

The chain carries TRBV25-1 and TRBJ2-5; the D call of TRBD2 rests on TCRdb alone, since no DNA is present to check it. CDR3 length equals 16 residues. Germline V gives CDR1 MGHDK, CDR2 SYGVNS. The chain's CDR3 is CASKDLAGVVWETQYF. Complete variable domain (other parts from reference TRBV25-1 and TRBJ2-5): EADIYQTPRYLVIGTGKKITLECSQTMGHDKMYWYQQDPGMELHLIHYSYGVNSTEKGDLSSESTVSRIRTEHFPLTLESARPSHTSQYLCASKDLAGVVWETQYFGPGTRLLVL.

The V gene is TRBV5-1, the J gene TRBJ2-1; the TCRdb call, TRBD2, lacks DNA for checking. CDR1 and CDR2 from the germline V gene are SGHRS and YFSETQ. The CDR3 covers 17 residues. CDR3 protein: CASSPSLAGGSYNEQFF.

J is TRBJ1-3 and V is TRBV18; TCRdb's D call, TRBD1, is unchecked because there is no DNA. The germline gives CDR1 KGHSH, CDR2 LQKENI. This CDR3 contains 16 residues. The CDR3 reads CASSPPGQGIGNTIYF.

The chain uses TRBV7-2 and TRBJ1-1; the D call of TRBD1 rests on TCRdb alone, since no DNA is present to check it. CDR3 size: 14 residues. CDR1 is SGHTA, CDR2 FQGNSA, per germline. The CDR3 spells CASSRRGGDTEAFF.

This sequence joins TRBV12-5 and TRBJ2-1; without DNA, the TCRdb call of TRBD2 cannot be checked. Germline V lookup: CDR1 LGHNT, CDR2 FRNRAP. This CDR3 is built from 15 residues. The CDR3 region is CASGPLAGIPGEQFF.

The CDR3 spells CASTWKGARETQYF. The chain has TRBV24-1 and TRBJ2-5; the D gene TCRdb calls, TRBD1, cannot be checked with no DNA. In germline, CDR1 is KGHDR, CDR2 SFDVKD. The CDR3 loop spans 14 amino acids.

The V and J genes are TRBV12-3 or TRBV12-4 and TRBJ1-6. The CDR3 loop spans 13 amino acids. The CDR3 here is CASSPDGNSPLHF.

This chain connects TRBV30 to TRBJ1-1; the TCRdb D gene call, TRBD1, has no DNA to confirm it. There are 12 residues in the CDR3. CDR1 is GTSNPN, CDR2 SVGIG, per germline (reference sequence). The CDR3 sequence: CAWSRQGDEAFF.

The chain is built from TRBV3-1 and TRBJ2-4; with no DNA, the TCRdb D assignment of TRBD1 cannot be verified. Germline V CDR1 and CDR2: LGHDT, YNNKEL (reference sequence). The CDR3 length is 15 residues. The CDR3: CASSRRRATFDIQYF. Full variable domain (remainder filled in from reference TRBV3-1 and TRBJ2-4): DTAVSQTPKYLVTQMGNDKSIKCEQNLGHDTMYWYKQDSKKFLKIMFSYNNKELIINETVPNRFSPKSPDKAHLNLHINSLELGDSAVYFCASSRRRATFDIQYFGAGTRLSVL.

This chain uses TRBV6-5 with TRBJ1-2; with no DNA, the TCRdb D assignment of TRBD1 cannot be verified. This CDR3 is built from 14 residues. The germline gives CDR1 MNHEY, CDR2 SVGAGI. The CDR3 spells CASSSPGPAGGYTF.

V gene TRBV24-1 combines with J gene TRBJ2-5; TCRdb outputs TRBD1, but without DNA this stays unchecked. This CDR3 is 15 amino acids long. CDR1 is KGHDR and CDR2 is SFDVKD in the germline V gene. CDR3 loop: CATSDLYDSLETQYF.

The chain is built from TRBV7-2 and TRBJ1-4. CDR3 size: 15 residues. Germline assignment: CDR1 SGHTA and CDR2 FQGNSA. Here the CDR3 reads CASRYGGPTNEKLFF.

This sequence joins TRBV12-3 or TRBV12-4 and TRBJ2-1; absent DNA, TCRdb's TRBD2 call cannot be checked. The CDR3 consists of 18 residues. The CDR3 sequence: CASSLVLTSGSLRWGQFF.

The chain has TRBV12-3 or TRBV12-4 and TRBJ1-6; TCRdb indicates TRBD1, and absent DNA this call remains unverified. The CDR3 has 15 amino acids. The CDR3 spells CASTSGGLLNSPLHF.

The V gene is TRBV30, the J gene TRBJ2-6; the D call of TRBD1 rests on TCRdb alone, since no DNA is present to check it. Looked up from germline, CDR1 is GTSNPN and CDR2 is SVGIG (reference sequence). The CDR3 contains 17 residues. The CDR3 loop is CAWKTAGGSSGANVLTF.

This chain joins TRBV2 and TRBJ2-5; checking the TCRdb D call of TRBD1 is not possible without DNA. Germline CDR1 and CDR2: SNHLY and FYNNEI. The length of the CDR3 is 17 residues. The CDR3 reads CASSEALVGQGYETQYF.

The J gene is TRBJ2-1, the V gene TRBV12-3 or TRBV12-4; lacking DNA, the TRBD2 call made by TCRdb goes unchecked. This CDR3 spans 14 amino acids. The CDR3 region is CASGAESNGDEQFF.

This chain uses TRBV4-1 with TRBJ2-4. Germline V gives CDR1 MGHRA, CDR2 YSYEKL. This CDR3 contains 16 residues. CDR3 region: CASSQEATIAKNIQYF.

This chain connects TRBV4-1 to TRBJ2-3; checking the TCRdb D call of TRBD2 is not possible without DNA. The CDR3 sequence is 16 residues long. Germline CDR1 is MGHRA and CDR2 is YSYEKL. The CDR3: CASSQDWGRPGNTQYF.

The chain recombines TRBV29-1 with TRBJ1-2; TCRdb names TRBD1, which stays unverified in the absence of DNA. The CDR3 contains 15 residues. Germline assignment: CDR1 SQVTM and CDR2 ANQGSEA. The chain's CDR3 is CSVERPGQGEDGYTF.

The chain has TRBV13 and TRBJ2-5; as DNA is missing, the TRBD1 call by TCRdb cannot be tested. This CDR3 region has 17 residues. Looked up from germline, CDR1 is PRHDT and CDR2 is FYEKMQ (reference sequence). The chain's CDR3 is CASSLGVRGGDQETQYF.

CDR3 loop: CASSSPTGSYEKLFF. This chain joins TRBV28 and TRBJ1-4; the TCRdb D gene call, TRBD1, has no DNA to confirm it. Germline V gene lookup returns CDR1 MDHEN and CDR2 SYDVKM. The CDR3 has 15 residues.